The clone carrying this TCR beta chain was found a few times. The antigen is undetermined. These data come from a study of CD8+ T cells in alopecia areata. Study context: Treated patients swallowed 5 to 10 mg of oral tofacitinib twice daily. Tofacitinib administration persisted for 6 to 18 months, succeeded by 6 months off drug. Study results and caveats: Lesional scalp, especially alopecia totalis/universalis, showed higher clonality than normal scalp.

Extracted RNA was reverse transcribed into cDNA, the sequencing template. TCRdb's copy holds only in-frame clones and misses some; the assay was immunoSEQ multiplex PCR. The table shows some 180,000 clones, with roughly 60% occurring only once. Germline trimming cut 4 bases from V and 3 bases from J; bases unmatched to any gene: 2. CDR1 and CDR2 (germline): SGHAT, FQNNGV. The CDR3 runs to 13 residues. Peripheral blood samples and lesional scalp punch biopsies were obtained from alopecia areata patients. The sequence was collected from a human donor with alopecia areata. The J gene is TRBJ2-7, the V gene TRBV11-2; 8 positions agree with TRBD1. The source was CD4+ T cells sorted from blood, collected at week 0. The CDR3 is CASSSGQGYEQYF. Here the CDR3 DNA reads TGTGCCAGCAGCTCCGGACAGGGCTACGAGCAGTACTTC. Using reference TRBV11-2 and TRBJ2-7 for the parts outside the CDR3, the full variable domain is EAGVAQSPRYKIIEKRQSVAFWCNPISGHATLYWYQQILGQGPKLLIQFQNNGVVDDSQLPKDRFSAERLKGVDSTLKIQPAKLEDSAVYLCASSSGQGYEQYFGPGTRLTVT.